The rows below give T cell receptor beta chains drawn from one sample of a study of OX40 agonist ivuxolimab in advanced cancers. TCRdb keeps only in-frame clones here, not all; method: immunoSEQ multiplex PCR. The sample yields approximately 49,000 clones, under 90% seen once. The material was CD4+ or CD8+ T cells sorted from blood, obtained in a trial of the OX40 agonist ivuxolimab. Source of these receptors: an adult with an advanced solid tumor such as melanoma, head and neck, liver or kidney cancer. The CDR3 runs from the conserved cysteine through the conserved F or W. D genes are given only for firm matches. Clone size is given for some rows only: seen once, a few or many times, or a class if the clone is expanded.

V gene	J gene	clone size	D gene	CDR3 protein	CDR3 DNA
TRBV6-1	TRBJ2-4	once	TRBD2	CASNAWGGIQYF	TGTGCCAGCAACGCTTGGGGGGGTATTCAGTACTTC
TRBV28	TRBJ2-7	once	NA	CASRDSSSYEQYF	TGTGCCAGCAGGGACAGTTCGTCCTACGAGCAGTACTTC
TRBV27	TRBJ2-2	NA	TRBD1	CASSNGQELSGELFF	TGTGCCAGCAGTAACGGACAGGAGTTATCCGGGGAGCTGTTTTTT
TRBV4-3	TRBJ2-7	once	NA	CASSQDRGLEQYF	TGCGCCAGCAGCCAAGATAGAGGGCTCGAGCAGTACTTC
TRBV18	TRBJ2-5	NA	TRBD1	CASSPPGQGAETQYF	TGTGCCAGCTCACCACCGGGACAGGGGGCTGAGACCCAGTACTTC
TRBV18	TRBJ2-2	NA	NA	CASSPRRGGELFF	TGTGCCAGCTCACCCCGCCGTGGCGGGGAGCTGTTTTTT
TRBV6-1	TRBJ2-7	NA	TRBD1	CASSSGTGGLYEQYF	TGTGCCAGCAGTAGCGGGACAGGGGGACTCTACGAGCAGTACTTC
TRBV29-1	TRBJ2-1	NA	NA	CSVDPSGNEQFF	TGCAGCGTTGACCCATCAGGCAATGAGCAGTTCTTC
TRBV19	TRBJ1-1	NA	TRBD1	CASSKTGVKNTEAFF	TGTGCCAGTAGTAAGACAGGGGTGAAGAACACTGAAGCTTTCTTT
TRBV7-2	TRBJ2-3	NA	NA	CASSLYGGTQSDTQYF	TGTGCCAGCAGCCTGTATGGAGGGACTCAATCAGATACGCAGTATTTT
TRBV28	TRBJ2-7	NA	NA	CASSLGSNYEQYF	TGTGCCAGCAGTTTAGGGTCAAATTACGAGCAGTACTTC
TRBV5-8	TRBJ2-5	NA	NA	CASSLDGTRTQYF	TGTGCCAGCAGCTTGGACGGCACGCGGACCCAGTACTTC
TRBV7-2	TRBJ1-2	NA	TRBD1	CASSNPDRKNYGYTF	TGTGCCAGCAGCAACCCGGACAGGAAGAACTATGGCTACACCTTC
TRBV21-1	TRBJ1-2	NA	NA	CASSKVRVRINYGYTF	TGTGCCAGCAGCAAAGTGAGAGTCCGGATAAACTATGGCTACACCTTC
TRBV5-1	TRBJ2-7	NA	NA	CASSLATGAYEQYF	TGCGCCAGCAGCTTGGCGACGGGAGCCTACGAGCAGTACTTC
TRBV15	TRBJ2-7	NA	NA	CATSREVASYEQYF	TGTGCCACCAGCAGAGAGGTGGCCAGCTACGAGCAGTACTTC
TRBV7-9	TRBJ1-5	NA	NA	CASSLQTNQPQHF	TGTGCCAGCAGCTTACAGACTAATCAGCCCCAGCATTTT
TRBV20-1	TRBJ2-2	NA	NA	CSARGTGELFF	TGCAGTGCTAGAGGGACCGGGGAGCTGTTTTTT
TRBV28	TRBJ2-7	once	NA	CASSLQGFSYEQYF	TGTGCCAGCAGTCTACAGGGTTTCTCCTACGAGCAGTACTTC
TRBV5-1	TRBJ2-1	NA	TRBD2	CASSLTSGIYNEQFF	TGCGCCAGCAGCTTGACTAGCGGGATCTACAATGAGCAGTTCTTC
TRBV18	TRBJ2-3	NA	NA	CASHLTTRNTDTQYF	TGTGCCAGCCATCTCACTACTAGAAACACAGATACGCAGTATTTT
TRBV28	TRBJ2-7	NA	NA	CASSLGQSKGQYF	TGTGCCAGCAGTTTAGGACAATCTAAGGGGCAGTACTTC
TRBV28	TRBJ1-2	once	NA	CASSSQFGYTF	TGTGCCAGCAGTTCACAGTTCGGCTACACCTTC
TRBV25-1	TRBJ2-3	NA	TRBD2	CASSDQRGSTDTQYF	TGTGCCAGCAGTGATCAGCGGGGGAGCACAGATACGCAGTATTTT
TRBV19	TRBJ1-5	NA	TRBD1	CASSAPGQGYNQPQHF	TGTGCCAGTAGCGCACCGGGACAGGGCTACAATCAGCCCCAGCATTTT
TRBV28	TRBJ1-1	NA	NA	CASSLMGHQMDTEAFF	TGTGCCAGCAGTTTAATGGGACATCAAATGGACACTGAAGCTTTCTTT
TRBV10-1	TRBJ2-1	once	TRBD1	CASSGTGDSNSYNEQFF	TGCGCCAGCAGCGGGACAGGGGACTCCAACTCCTACAATGAGCAGTTCTTC
TRBV28	TRBJ2-1	NA	TRBD2	CASSLASGDYNEQFF	TGTGCCAGCAGTTTAGCTAGCGGGGATTACAATGAGCAGTTCTTC
TRBV6-1	TRBJ2-3	NA	TRBD2	CASSESPSGSTDTQYF	TGTGCCAGCAGTGAATCCCCTAGCGGGAGCACAGATACGCAGTATTTT
TRBV6-5	TRBJ2-1	NA	TRBD2	CASHGRGYNEQFF	TGTGCCAGCCACGGGCGGGGGTACAATGAGCAGTTCTTC
TRBV9	TRBJ2-3	NA	TRBD2	CASSIRGGTSTDTQYF	TGTGCCAGCAGCATCCGGGGGGGCACTAGCACAGATACGCAGTATTTT
TRBV6-5	TRBJ2-7	NA	NA	CASARDYEQYF	TGTGCCAGCGCCAGGGATTACGAGCAGTACTTC
TRBV4-2	TRBJ2-6	once	NA	CASSRGTGQSASGANVLTF	TGTGCCAGCAGCCGTGGAACAGGACAGAGTGCCTCTGGGGCCAACGTCCTGACTTTC
TRBV19	TRBJ2-7	NA	TRBD1	CASSPQGHGIYEQYF	TGTGCCAGTAGCCCACAGGGGCATGGAATCTACGAGCAGTACTTC
TRBV4-1	TRBJ2-3	NA	NA	CASSQVLYGLSTTDTQYF	TGCGCCAGCAGCCAAGTTCTTTATGGGCTTTCGACCACAGATACGCAGTATTTT
TRBV25-1	TRBJ2-2	NA	NA	CASRATRISDTGELFF	TGTGCCAGCAGGGCTACTAGGATCTCTGACACCGGGGAGCTGTTTTTT
TRBV5-4	TRBJ2-7	NA	NA	CASSYLGYEQYF	TGTGCCAGCAGCTACCTAGGGTACGAGCAGTACTTC
TRBV7-2	TRBJ2-7	few	NA	CASSQGLNYEQYF	TGTGCCAGCAGCCAAGGACTTAACTACGAGCAGTACTTC
TRBV2	TRBJ2-1	NA	NA	CASMAVQGSYNEQFF	TGTGCCAGCATGGCGGTACAGGGTAGTTACAATGAGCAGTTCTTC
TRBV28	TRBJ2-1	NA	NA	CASTPSDRLNEQFF	TGTGCCAGCACCCCTTCAGACAGATTAAATGAGCAGTTCTTC
TRBV7-2	TRBJ1-5	NA	TRBD1	CASSLVGQLNQPQHF	TGTGCCAGCAGCTTAGTGGGACAGCTCAATCAGCCCCAGCATTTT
TRBV5-6	TRBJ2-3	NA	NA	CASRLAEPDTQYF	TGTGCCAGCAGGCTAGCTGAGCCAGATACGCAGTATTTT
TRBV7-9	TRBJ2-7	NA	TRBD1	CASSRDRGYEQYF	TGTGCCAGCAGCCGGGACAGGGGGTACGAGCAGTACTTC
TRBV2	TRBJ1-4	NA	NA	CASSGKGKLFF	TGTGCCAGCAGTGGAAAGGGAAAACTGTTTTTT
TRBV20-1	TRBJ2-1	few	NA	CSARDPPVLVF	TGCAGTGCTAGAGACCCCCCTGTCCTGGTCTTC
TRBV6-5	TRBJ2-1	NA	TRBD1	CASTRQGQINEQFF	TGTGCCAGCACCCGGCAGGGACAGATCAATGAGCAGTTCTTC
TRBV18	TRBJ2-2	NA	NA	CASSPGFSSTGELFF	TGTGCCAGCTCACCAGGGTTTTCGAGCACCGGGGAGCTGTTTTTT
TRBV5-6	TRBJ1-5	NA	NA	CASSWGHGNQPQHF	TGTGCCAGCAGCTGGGGACATGGCAATCAGCCCCAGCATTTT
TRBV6-6	TRBJ2-7	NA	NA	CASSLLGDSYEQYF	TGTGCCAGCAGTCTCCTAGGCGATTCCTACGAGCAGTACTTC
TRBV4-1	TRBJ2-3	NA	TRBD2	CASSQRSGIATDTQYF	TGCGCCAGCAGCCAACGTAGCGGGATAGCAACAGATACGCAGTATTTT
TRBV2	TRBJ2-7	NA	NA	CASTPGLSSYEQYF	TGTGCCAGCACCCCGGGACTGAGCTCCTACGAGCAGTACTTC
TRBV27	TRBJ1-2	few	NA	CASSSGYGYTF	TGTGCCAGCAGCTCAGGGTATGGCTACACCTTC
TRBV5-1	TRBJ1-4	NA	NA	CASSLVDLEEKLFF	TGCGCCAGCAGCTTGGTGGATTTAGAAGAAAAACTGTTTTTT
TRBV9	TRBJ2-1	NA	NA	CASSVAGFVDEQFF	TGTGCCAGCAGCGTAGCTGGCTTTGTGGATGAGCAGTTCTTC